Listed here are 18 T cell receptor beta chains from one sample, sequenced in a study of T-cell memory formation after mild COVID-19. TCRdb re-analysed the 5' RACE reads in MiXCR, keeping a single row per CDR3 protein. Among fewer than 70,000 distinct CDR3 sequences listed, around 9.5% were seen once. Sequencing was carried out using PBMCs or a T cell subset sorted from them (not recorded which). The receptors here all came from a man younger than 30 who had mild COVID-19 (a few samples of this study predate the infection). Cell type and time point are not known.

The gene calls are TRBV5-1 and TRBJ2-5; no clear D gene. Trimming removed 5 bases at V and 3 bases at J, with 17 bases between. Germline V CDR1 and CDR2: SGHRS, YFSETQ. The CDR3 extends over 15 amino acids. CDR3 coding DNA: TGCGCCAGCAGTTTGTGGGAACAAGCTGAAGAGACCCAGTACTTC. This sequence encodes CASSLWEQAEETQYF. Full variable domain (remainder filled in from reference TRBV5-1 and TRBJ2-5): KAGVTQTPRYLIKTRGQQVTLSCSPISGHRSVSWYQQTPGQGLQFLFEYFSETQRNKGNFPGRFSGRQFSNSRSEMNVSTLELGDSALYLCASSLWEQAEETQYFGPGTRLLVL.

The chain carries TRBV7-9 and TRBJ2-2; 8 positions agree with TRBD1. Germline V lookup: CDR1 SEHNR, CDR2 FQNEAQ (reference sequence). The CDR3 sequence is 16 residues long. V gave up 5 bases and J gave up 1 base; unmatched junction bases: 6. In DNA form, the CDR3 reads TGTGCCAGCAGCGCTAGACAGGGGATGAACACCGGGGAGCTGTTTTTT. It is translated as CASSARQGMNTGELFF.

This clonotype was counted a few times. The J gene is TRBJ1-2, the V gene TRBV3-1; possible D gene TRBD1, 5 bases. The CDR3 loop spans 11 amino acids. V lost 8 bases and J 3 bases, leaving 7 bases between the germline ends. Germline assignment: CDR1 LGHDT and CDR2 YNNKEL (reference sequence). The CDR3 DNA follows: TGTGCCAGCGGGACGTACTATGGCTACACCTTC. Translated: CASGTYYGYTF.

This chain joins TRBV7-9 and TRBJ2-7, with TRBD1 matching 8 bases. The V gene's germline CDR1 is SEHNR and CDR2 FQNEAQ (reference sequence). The CDR3 runs 14 residues. After removal of 8 bases from V and 6 bases from J, the junction contained 12 bases not matched to a gene. This chain's CDR3 is CASWRTGMEGEQYF. The CDR3 nucleotides are TGTGCCAGCTGGAGGACAGGGATGGAGGGCGAGCAGTACTTC.

This clonotype was detected ten times or more. The chain is built from TRBV5-5 and TRBJ2-7, with a tentative D call TRBD1 (5 bases). V lost 1 base, J lost 4 bases, and 15 bases lay in between. Per germline, CDR1 SGHKS and CDR2 YYEKEE (reference sequence). This CDR3 region has 15 residues. The CDR3 here is CASSLWGQGGYEQYF. The CDR3, as DNA: TGTGCCAGCAGCTTGTGGGGTCAGGGCGGTTACGAGCAGTACTTC.

This clonotype was seen more than once but under ten times. The chain joins TRBV10-3 to TRBJ1-2; D is undetermined. This CDR3 comprises 14 residues. Looked up from germline, CDR1 is ENHRY and CDR2 is SYGVKD. V gave up 1 base and J gave up 4 bases, with 10 bases separating them. The CDR3 region is CAISEYPYLYGYTF. The DNA for the CDR3 is TGTGCCATCAGTGAGTACCCTTACCTCTATGGCTACACCTTC.

The J gene is TRBJ2-3, the V gene TRBV24-1, with TRBD1 matching 8 bases. The CDR3 spans 15 residues. V dropped 6 bases and J dropped 4; count of bases not matched to a gene: 8. From germline, CDR1 is KGHDR and CDR2 SFDVKD. The DNA of the CDR3 is TGTGCCACCAGTCCCGGACAGGGCCGCGCAGATACGCAGTATTTT. Translated: CATSPGQGRADTQYF.

This clonotype came up a few times. The chain carries TRBV20-1 and TRBJ2-5; D is uncertain. There are 14 residues in the CDR3. Trimming shortened V by 3 bases and J by 4 bases, and 15 bases separated the two germline ends. In germline, CDR1 is DFQATT, CDR2 SNEGSKA (reference sequence). The CDR3 region has the DNA TGCAGTGCTAGGGAACTTGCCGTCCTAGAGACCCAGTACTTC. Amino acid sequence: CSARELAVLETQYF.

The rearrangement joins TRBV4-1 to TRBJ2-3; a weak D match, TRBD2 (6 bases). Germline-derived CDR1 and CDR2 are MGHRA and YSYEKL. CDR3 length: 13 residues. V lost 0 bases, J lost 11 bases, and 12 bases lay in between. The CDR3 loop is CASSQEAAGGQYF. CDR3 nucleotide sequence: TGCGCCAGCAGCCAAGAGGCCGCCGGGGGGCAGTATTTT.

J is TRBJ2-3 and V is TRBV12-3 or TRBV12-4; TRBD2 matches 8 bases. There are 14 residues in the CDR3. V shed 5 bases and J 0 bases; nucleotides not matched to a gene: 1. CDR3 bases: TGTGCCAGCAGTCGCGGGGGGAGCACAGATACGCAGTATTTT. Translated: CASSRGGSTDTQYF.

There are many counts of this clonotype. The rearrangement uses TRBV7-9 and TRBJ1-4; 7 nucleotides match TRBD1. CDR1 and CDR2 (germline): SEHNR, FQNEAQ (reference sequence). This CDR3 has 14 residues. J was trimmed by 4 bases and V by 6 bases; bases with no gene match: 5. The CDR3 is CASRDNRGNEKLFF. For the CDR3, the DNA is TGTGCCAGCAGAGATAACAGGGGTAATGAAAAACTGTTTTTT.

The CDR3 sequence: CASSLGGMTSTDTQYF. CDR3 DNA: TGCGCCAGCAGCTTGGGGGGAATGACTAGCACAGATACGCAGTATTTT. The chain uses TRBV5-1 and TRBJ2-3, with D uncertain. The CDR3 length is 16 residues. In germline, CDR1 is SGHRS, CDR2 YFSETQ. The V end lost 0 bases, the J end lost 0 bases, and 11 bases lay between the germline ends.

About this clonotype itself: This could be a read error, since a much larger clone is one nucleotide away. The rearrangement links TRBV4-1 to TRBJ2-4; maybe TRBD1 (6 bases). Germline V gene data show CDR1 as MGHRA and CDR2 as YSYEKL. The CDR3 consists of 15 residues. The CDR3 loop is CASSRTQGLNNIKYF. The CDR3 DNA reads TGCGCCAGCAGCCGAACCCAGGGGCTGAACAACATTAAGTACTTC.

This chain links TRBV25-1 with TRBJ2-7; no clear D. Trimming shortened V by 8 bases and J by 0 bases, and 14 bases separated the two germline ends. CDR1 is MGHDK and CDR2 is SYGVNS in the germline V gene. This CDR3 region has 14 residues. This CDR3 is CASARETSSYEQYF. In DNA form, the CDR3 reads TGTGCCAGCGCCAGAGAGACGAGCTCCTACGAGCAGTACTTC.

The rearrangement joins TRBV28 to TRBJ2-7, with 8 bases identical to TRBD1. The CDR3 is made up of 15 amino acids. The germline gives CDR1 MDHEN, CDR2 SYDVKM. The J segment lost 3 bases and the V segment lost 7 bases, leaving 11 bases of the junction unmatched. Here the CDR3 DNA reads TGTGCCAGCACCAGTTCGTCCAGGGGGCTCTACGAGCAGTACGTC. Its translation: CASTSSSRGLYEQYV.

The chain recombines TRBV2 with TRBJ2-5; tentative D call: TRBD1 (6 bases). Trimming removed 5 bases from V and 7 bases from J, with 17 bases in between. This CDR3 has 14 residues. Germline V gives CDR1 SNHLY, CDR2 FYNNEI. The CDR3 region is CASSNGQRIGTQYF. CDR3 bases: TGTGCCAGCAGTAACGGACAGCGGATTGGGACCCAGTACTTC.

The J gene is TRBJ2-7, the V gene TRBV10-3, with a tentative D call TRBD1 (5 bases). The V and J ends lost 8 bases and 0 bases respectively, with 8 bases between them. The CDR3 spans 12 residues. Germline assignment: CDR1 ENHRY and CDR2 SYGVKD. For the CDR3, the DNA is TGTGCCATCGGTAGGGGCTCCTACGAGCAGTACTTC. Translated, it gives CAIGRGSYEQYF.

This clonotype was seen ten or more times. DNA of the CDR3: TGCGCCAGCAGGCCGAGGGACAGCGCCTATAATTCACCCCTCCACTTT. Residues: CASRPRDSAYNSPLHF. The rearrangement joins TRBV5-1 to TRBJ1-6, with 7 bases fitting TRBD1. There are 16 residues in the CDR3. Germline V CDR1 and CDR2: SGHRS, YFSETQ. J lost 2 bases, V lost 5 bases, and 7 bases had no gene match.